This T cell receptor (beta chain) was recorded in a study of blood T cells in healthy people across ages. In this sample, this clonotype turned up a few times. Antigen specificity is unknown. PBMCs numbering at least 6.5 million were isolated per sample. Study findings and constraints: PBMCs went unsorted, and a conclusive naive versus antigen-experienced comparison was therefore prevented.

A J-beta primer mix and a sample-barcoded 5' primer were used in a second PCR of roughly 6 to 12 cycles. Tagging of each cDNA molecule was performed by a template-switch adaptor with 12 random nucleotides. TCRdb analysed the 5' RACE reads with MiXCR anew, one entry per CDR3 protein. The repertoire holds fewer than 1,000,000 distinct CDR3 sequences, about half seen once, with about a sixth in the top ten. This sequence originates from a man older than 75 in good health. The sequenced material came from blood.

This CDR3 is CASSLGAMNSYNEQFF. As DNA, the CDR3 is TGTGCCAGCAGCTTAGGGGCGATGAACTCCTACAATGAGCAGTTCTTC. The chain links TRBV7-9 to TRBJ2-1; the D is unclear. CDR3 length: 16 amino acids. Germline V lookup: CDR1 SEHNR, CDR2 FQNEAQ (reference sequence). Trimming took 1 base from V and 0 from J, leaving 10 bases between them.